The present entry profiles one T cell receptor beta chain with its context. Its antigen is as yet unknown. The data stem from a study of siplizumab effects on memory and regulatory T cells. Assayed TCR templates numbered about 10^5 for each sample. Data came from immunoSEQ multiplex PCR; TCRdb stores just in-frame clones and leaves some out. The sample includes roughly 100,000 clones, about 90% of them seen just once. Broader study findings: Suppressive function of proliferating Tregs from siplizumab cultures was not confirmed. Controls showed an average of approximately 25% Treg-derived mappable alloreactive CD4+ clones, while siplizumab showed 60% to 80%. Most proliferating CD4+ or CD8+ clones, roughly 75-96%, had no naive or memory assignment.

CDR1 and CDR2 from the germline V gene are SGHKS and YYEKEE (reference sequence). CDR3 length equals 13 residues. The ends were cut back, 4 bases at V and 6 bases at J, with 13 bases in the middle. This sequence joins TRBV5-5 and TRBJ1-2, with D maybe TRBD1 (6 bases). Sequencing used CD4+ T cells sorted from blood. The TCR comes from a human donor in good health. The CDR3 DNA is TGTGCCAGCAGCCTGGCCGGGGGCAATGGCTACACCTTC. Residues: CASSLAGGNGYTF.